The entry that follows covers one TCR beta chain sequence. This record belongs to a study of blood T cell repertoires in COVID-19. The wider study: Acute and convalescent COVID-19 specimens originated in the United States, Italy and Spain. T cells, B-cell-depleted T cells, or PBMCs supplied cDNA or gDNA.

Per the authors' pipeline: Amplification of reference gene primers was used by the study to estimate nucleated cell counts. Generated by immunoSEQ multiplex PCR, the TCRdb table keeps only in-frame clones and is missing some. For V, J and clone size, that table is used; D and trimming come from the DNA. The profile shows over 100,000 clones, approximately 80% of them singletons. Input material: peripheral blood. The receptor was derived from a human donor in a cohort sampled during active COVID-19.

The CDR3 reads CASSRGRGNTEAFF. The DNA for the CDR3 is TGTGCCAGCAGCCGGGGTAGAGGGAACACTGAAGCTTTCTTT. The V and J genes are TRBV7-8 and TRBJ1-1; D is unresolved. Germline assignment: CDR1 SGHVS and CDR2 FQNEAQ. The CDR3 spans 14 residues. Deletions cut 5 bases from V and 1 base from J, with 11 bases between. The whole variable domain, remainder taken from reference TRBV7-8 and TRBJ1-1, is GAGVSQSPRYKVAKRGQDVALRCDPISGHVSLFWYQQALGQGPEFLTYFQNEAQLDKSGLPSDRFFAERPEGSVSTLKIQRTQQEDSAVYLCASSRGRGNTEAFFGQGTRLTVV.